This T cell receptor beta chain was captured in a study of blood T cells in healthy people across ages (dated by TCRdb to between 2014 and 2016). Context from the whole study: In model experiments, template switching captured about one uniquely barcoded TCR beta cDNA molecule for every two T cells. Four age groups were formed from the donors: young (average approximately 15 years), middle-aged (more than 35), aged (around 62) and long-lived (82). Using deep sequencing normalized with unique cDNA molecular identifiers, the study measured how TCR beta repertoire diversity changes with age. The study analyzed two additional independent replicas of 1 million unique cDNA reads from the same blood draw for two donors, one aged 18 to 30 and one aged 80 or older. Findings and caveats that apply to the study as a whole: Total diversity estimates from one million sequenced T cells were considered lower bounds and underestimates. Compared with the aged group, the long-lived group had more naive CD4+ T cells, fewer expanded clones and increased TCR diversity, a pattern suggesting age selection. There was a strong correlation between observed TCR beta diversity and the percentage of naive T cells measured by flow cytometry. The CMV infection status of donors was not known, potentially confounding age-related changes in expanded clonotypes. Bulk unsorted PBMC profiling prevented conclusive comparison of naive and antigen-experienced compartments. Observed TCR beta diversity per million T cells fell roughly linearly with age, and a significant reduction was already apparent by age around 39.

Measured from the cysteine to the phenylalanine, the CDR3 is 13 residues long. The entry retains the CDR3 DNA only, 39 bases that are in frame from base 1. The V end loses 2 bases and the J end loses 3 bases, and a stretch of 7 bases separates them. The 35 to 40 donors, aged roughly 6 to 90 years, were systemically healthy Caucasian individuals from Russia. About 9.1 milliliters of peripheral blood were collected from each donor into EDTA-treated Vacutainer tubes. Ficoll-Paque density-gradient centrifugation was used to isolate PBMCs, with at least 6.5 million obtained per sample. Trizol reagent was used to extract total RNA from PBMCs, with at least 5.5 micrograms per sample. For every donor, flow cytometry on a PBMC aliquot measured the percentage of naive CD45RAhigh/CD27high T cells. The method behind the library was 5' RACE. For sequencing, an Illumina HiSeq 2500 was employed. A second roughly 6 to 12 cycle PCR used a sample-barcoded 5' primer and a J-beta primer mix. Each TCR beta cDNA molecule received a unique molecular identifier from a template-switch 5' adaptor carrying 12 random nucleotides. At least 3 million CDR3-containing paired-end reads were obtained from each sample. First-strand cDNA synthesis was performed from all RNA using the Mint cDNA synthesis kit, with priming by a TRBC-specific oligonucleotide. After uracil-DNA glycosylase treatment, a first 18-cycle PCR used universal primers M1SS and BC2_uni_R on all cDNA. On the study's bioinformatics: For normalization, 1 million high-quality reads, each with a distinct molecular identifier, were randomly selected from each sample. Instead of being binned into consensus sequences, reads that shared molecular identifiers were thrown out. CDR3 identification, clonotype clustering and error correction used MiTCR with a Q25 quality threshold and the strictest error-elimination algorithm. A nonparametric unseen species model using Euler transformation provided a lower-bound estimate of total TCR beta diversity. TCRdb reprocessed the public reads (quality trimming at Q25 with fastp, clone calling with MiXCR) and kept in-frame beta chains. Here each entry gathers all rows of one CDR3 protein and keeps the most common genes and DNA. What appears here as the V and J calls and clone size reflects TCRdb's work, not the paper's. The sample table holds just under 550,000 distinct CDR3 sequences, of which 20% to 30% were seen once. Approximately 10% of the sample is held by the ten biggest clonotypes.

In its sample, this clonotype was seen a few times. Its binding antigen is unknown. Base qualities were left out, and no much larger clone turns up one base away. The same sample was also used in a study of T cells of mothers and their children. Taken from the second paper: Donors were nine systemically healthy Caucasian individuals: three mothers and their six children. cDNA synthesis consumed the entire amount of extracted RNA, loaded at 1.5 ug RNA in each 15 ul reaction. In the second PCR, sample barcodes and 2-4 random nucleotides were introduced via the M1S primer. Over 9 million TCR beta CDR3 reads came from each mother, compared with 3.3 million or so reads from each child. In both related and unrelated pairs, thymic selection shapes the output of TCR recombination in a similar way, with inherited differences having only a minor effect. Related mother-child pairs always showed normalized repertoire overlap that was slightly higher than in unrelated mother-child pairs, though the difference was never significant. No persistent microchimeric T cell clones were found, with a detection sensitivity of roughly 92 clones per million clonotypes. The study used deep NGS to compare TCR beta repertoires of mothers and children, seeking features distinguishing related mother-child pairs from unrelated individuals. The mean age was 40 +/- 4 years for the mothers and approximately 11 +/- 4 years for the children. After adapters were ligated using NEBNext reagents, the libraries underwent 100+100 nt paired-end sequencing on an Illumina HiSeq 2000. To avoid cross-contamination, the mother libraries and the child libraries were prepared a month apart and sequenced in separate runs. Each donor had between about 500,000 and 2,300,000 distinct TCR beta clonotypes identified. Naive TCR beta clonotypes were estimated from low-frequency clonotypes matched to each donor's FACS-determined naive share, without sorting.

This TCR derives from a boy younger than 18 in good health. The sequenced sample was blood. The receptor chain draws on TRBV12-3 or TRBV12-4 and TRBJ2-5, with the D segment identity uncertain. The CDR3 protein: CASSLRSKETQYF. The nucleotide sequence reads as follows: TGTGCCAGCAGTTTACGGTCCAAAGAGACCCAGTACTTC.